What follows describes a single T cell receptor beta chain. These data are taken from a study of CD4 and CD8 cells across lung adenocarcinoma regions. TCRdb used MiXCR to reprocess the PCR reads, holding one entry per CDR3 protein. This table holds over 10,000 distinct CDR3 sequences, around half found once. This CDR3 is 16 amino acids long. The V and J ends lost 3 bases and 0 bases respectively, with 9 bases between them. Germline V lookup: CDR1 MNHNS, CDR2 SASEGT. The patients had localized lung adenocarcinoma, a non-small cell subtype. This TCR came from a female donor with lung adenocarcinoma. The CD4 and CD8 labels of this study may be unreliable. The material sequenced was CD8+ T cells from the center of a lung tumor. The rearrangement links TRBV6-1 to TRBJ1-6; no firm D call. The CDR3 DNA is TGTGCCAGCAGTGACAGGTTTAGCTCCTATAATTCACCCCTCCACTTT. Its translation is CASSDRFSSYNSPLHF.